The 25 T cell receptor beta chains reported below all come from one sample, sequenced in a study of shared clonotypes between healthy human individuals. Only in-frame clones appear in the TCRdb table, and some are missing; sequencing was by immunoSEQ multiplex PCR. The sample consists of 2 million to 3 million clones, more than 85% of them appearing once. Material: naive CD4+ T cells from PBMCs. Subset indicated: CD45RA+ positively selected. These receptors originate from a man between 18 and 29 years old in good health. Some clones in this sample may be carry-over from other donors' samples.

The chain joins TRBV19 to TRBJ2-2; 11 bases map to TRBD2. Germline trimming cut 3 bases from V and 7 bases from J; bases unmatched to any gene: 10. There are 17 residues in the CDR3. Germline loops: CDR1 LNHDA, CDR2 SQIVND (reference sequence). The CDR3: CASSIVLAGESGGELFF. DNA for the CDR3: TGTGCCAGTAGTATCGTACTAGCGGGAGAGAGTGGCGGGGAGCTGTTTTTT.

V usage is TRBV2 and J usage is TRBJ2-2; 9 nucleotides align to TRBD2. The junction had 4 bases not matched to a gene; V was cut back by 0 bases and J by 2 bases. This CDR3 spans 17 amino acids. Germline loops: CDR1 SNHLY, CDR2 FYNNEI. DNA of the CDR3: TGTGCCAGCAGTGAAGCCAGCGGGAGGCCCAACACCGGGGAGCTGTTTTTT. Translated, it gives CASSEASGRPNTGELFF.

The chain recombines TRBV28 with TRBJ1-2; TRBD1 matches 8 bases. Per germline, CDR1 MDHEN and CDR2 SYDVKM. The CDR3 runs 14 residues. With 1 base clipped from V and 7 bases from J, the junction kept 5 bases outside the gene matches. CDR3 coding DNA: TGTGCCAGCAGTTTATTAGACAGGGGACCTGGCTACACCTTC. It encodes CASSLLDRGPGYTF.

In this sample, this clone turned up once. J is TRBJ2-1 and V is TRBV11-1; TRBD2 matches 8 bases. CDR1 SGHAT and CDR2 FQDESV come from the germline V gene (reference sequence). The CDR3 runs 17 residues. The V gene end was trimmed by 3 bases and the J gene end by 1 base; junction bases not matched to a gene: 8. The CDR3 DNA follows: TGTGCCAGCAGCTTGCTAGCGGGTTCACTTTCCTACAATGAGCAGTTCTTC. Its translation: CASSLLAGSLSYNEQFF.

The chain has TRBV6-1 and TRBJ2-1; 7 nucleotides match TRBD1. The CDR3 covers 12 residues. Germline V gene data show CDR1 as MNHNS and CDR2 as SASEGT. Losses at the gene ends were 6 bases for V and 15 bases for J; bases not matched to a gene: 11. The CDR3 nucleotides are TGTGCCAGCAGGGGCCCCCCAGGGGGTCGGTTCTTC. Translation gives CASRGPPGGRFF.

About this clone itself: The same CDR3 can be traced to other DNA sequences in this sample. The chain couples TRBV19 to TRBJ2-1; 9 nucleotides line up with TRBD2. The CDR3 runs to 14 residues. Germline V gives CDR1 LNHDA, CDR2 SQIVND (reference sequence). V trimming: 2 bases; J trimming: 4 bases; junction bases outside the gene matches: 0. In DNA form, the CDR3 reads TGTGCCAGTAGTATACTAGCGGGGTACAATGAGCAGTTCTTC. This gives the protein CASSILAGYNEQFF. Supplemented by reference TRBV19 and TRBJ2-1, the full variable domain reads DGGITQSPKYLFRKEGQNVTLSCEQNLNHDAMYWYRQDPGQGLRLIYYSQIVNDFQKGDIAEGYSVSREKKESFPLTVTSAQKNPTAFYLCASSILAGYNEQFFGPGTRLTVL.

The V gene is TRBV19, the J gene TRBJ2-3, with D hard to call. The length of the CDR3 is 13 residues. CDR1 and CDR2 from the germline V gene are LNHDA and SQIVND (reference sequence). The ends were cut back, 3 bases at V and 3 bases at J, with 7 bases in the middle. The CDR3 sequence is CASSMSQTDTQYF. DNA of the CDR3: TGTGCCAGTAGTATGTCCCAGACAGATACGCAGTATTTT.

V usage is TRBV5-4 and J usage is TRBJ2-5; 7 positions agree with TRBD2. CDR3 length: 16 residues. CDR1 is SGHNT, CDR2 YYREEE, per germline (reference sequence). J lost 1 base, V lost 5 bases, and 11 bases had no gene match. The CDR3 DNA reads TGTGCCAGCAGTAAACGGTGGGGGGGAGGCCAAGAGACCCAGTACTTC. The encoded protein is CASSKRWGGGQETQYF.

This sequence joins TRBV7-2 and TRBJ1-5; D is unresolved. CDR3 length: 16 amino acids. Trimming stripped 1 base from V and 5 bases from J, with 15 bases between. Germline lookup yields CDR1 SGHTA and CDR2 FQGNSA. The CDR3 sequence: CASSLVPLGLHQPQHF. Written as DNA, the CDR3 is TGTGCCAGCAGCTTAGTTCCGCTGGGCTTGCATCAGCCCCAGCATTTT.

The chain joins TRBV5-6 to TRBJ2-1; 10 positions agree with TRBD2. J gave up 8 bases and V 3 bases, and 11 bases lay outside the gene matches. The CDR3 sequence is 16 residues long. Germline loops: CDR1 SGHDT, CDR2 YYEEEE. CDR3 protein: CASSSALLAGIDEQFF. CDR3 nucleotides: TGTGCCAGCAGCTCAGCCCTACTAGCGGGAATCGATGAGCAGTTCTTC.

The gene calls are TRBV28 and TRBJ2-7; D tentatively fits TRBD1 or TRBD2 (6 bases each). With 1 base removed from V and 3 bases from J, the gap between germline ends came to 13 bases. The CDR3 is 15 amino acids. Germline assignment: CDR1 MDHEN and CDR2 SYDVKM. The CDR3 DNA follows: TGTGCCAGCAGTTTATCGGGGGCCCCCATCTACGAGCAGTACTTC. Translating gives CASSLSGAPIYEQYF.

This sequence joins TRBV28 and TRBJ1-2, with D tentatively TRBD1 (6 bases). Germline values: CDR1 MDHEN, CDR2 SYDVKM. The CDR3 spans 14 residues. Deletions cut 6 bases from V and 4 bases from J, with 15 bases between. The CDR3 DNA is TGTGCCAGCAGCCAAGGGGGGGAAGCCTATGGCTACACCTTC. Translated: CASSQGGEAYGYTF.

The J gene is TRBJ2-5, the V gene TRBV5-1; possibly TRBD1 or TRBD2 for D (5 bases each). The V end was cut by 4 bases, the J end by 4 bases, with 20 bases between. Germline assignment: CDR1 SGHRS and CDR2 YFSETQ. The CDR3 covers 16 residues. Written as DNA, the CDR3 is TGCGCCAGCAGCCCGAGTATGGGACCCAAAGCAGAGACCCAGTACTTC. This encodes CASSPSMGPKAETQYF.

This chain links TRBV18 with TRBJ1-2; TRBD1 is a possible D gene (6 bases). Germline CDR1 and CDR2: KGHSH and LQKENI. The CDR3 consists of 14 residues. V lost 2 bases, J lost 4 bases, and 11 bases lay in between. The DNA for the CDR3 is TGTGCCAGCTCACCATCAGGGGTTGGCTATGGCTACACCTTC. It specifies CASSPSGVGYGYTF.

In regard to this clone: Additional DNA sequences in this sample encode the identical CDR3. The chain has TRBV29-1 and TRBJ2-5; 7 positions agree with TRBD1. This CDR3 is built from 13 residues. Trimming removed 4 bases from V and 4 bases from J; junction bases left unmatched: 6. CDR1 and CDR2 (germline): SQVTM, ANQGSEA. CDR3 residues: CSVVRGLGETQYF. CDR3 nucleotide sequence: TGCAGCGTTGTGAGGGGGCTGGGAGAGACCCAGTACTTC.

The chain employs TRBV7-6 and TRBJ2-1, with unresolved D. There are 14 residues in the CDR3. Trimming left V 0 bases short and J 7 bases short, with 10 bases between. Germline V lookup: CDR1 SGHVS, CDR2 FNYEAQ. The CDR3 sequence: CASSLARAGNEQFF. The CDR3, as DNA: TGTGCCAGCAGCTTAGCGCGCGCTGGGAATGAGCAGTTCTTC.

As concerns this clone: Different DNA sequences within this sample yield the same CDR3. This CDR3 is CASSLLAGGNTGELFF. The CDR3 region has the DNA TGTGCCAGCAGTTTGCTAGCGGGAGGAAACACCGGGGAGCTGTTTTTT. The gene calls are TRBV27 and TRBJ2-2, with TRBD2 identical over 11 bases. From germline, CDR1 is MNHEY and CDR2 SMNVEV (reference sequence). This CDR3 comprises 16 residues. The V segment lost 3 bases and the J segment 2 bases; nucleotides outside the gene matches: 2.

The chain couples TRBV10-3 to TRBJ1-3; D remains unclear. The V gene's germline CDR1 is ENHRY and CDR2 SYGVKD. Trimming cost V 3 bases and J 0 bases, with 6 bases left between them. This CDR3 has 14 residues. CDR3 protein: CAISEGHSGNTIYF. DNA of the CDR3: TGTGCCATCAGTGAAGGGCACTCTGGAAACACCATATATTTT.

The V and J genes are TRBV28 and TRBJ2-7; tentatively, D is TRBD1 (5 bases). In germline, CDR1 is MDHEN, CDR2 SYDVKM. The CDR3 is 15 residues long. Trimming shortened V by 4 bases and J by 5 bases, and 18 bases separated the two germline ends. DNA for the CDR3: TGTGCCAGCAGTTCCGGACAAAGGAGTGGCAACGAGCAGTACTTC. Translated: CASSSGQRSGNEQYF.

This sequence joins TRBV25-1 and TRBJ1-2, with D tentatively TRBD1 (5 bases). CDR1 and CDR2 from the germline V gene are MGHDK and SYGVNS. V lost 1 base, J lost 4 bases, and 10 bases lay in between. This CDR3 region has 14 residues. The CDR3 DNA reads TGTGCCAGCAGTGAATTGGAGACAGCCTATGGCTACACCTTC. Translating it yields CASSELETAYGYTF.

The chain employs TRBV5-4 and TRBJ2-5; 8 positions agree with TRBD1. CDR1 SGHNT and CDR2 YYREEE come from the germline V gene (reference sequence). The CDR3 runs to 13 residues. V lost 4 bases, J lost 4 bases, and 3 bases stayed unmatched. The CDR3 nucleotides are TGTGCCAGCAGCGTCGGACAGGGAGAGACCCAGTACTTC. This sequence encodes CASSVGQGETQYF. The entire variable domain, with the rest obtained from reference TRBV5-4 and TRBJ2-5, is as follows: ETGVTQSPTHLIKTRGQQVTLRCSSQSGHNTVSWYQQALGQGPQFIFQYYREEENGRGNFPPRFSGLQFPNYSSELNVNALELDDSALYLCASSVGQGETQYFGPGTRLLVL.

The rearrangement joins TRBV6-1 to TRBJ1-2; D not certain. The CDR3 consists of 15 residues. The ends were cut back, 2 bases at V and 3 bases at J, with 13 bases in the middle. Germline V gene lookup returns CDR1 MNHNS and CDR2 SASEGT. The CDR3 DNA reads TGTGCCAGCAGTGAATTTCACGGCAGTCACTATGGCTACACCTTC. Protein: CASSEFHGSHYGYTF.

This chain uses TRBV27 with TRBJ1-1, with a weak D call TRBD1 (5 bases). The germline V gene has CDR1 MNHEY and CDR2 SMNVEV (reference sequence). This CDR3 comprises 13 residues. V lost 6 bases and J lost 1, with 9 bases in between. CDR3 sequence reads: CASRGRENTEAFF. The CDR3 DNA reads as TGTGCCAGCAGAGGCAGGGAGAACACTGAAGCTTTCTTT.

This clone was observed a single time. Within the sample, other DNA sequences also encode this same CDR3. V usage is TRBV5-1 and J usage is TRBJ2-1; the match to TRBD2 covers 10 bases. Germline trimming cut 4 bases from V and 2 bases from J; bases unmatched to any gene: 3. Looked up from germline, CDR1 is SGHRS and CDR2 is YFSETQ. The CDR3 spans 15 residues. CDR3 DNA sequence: TGCGCCAGCAGCCCCGGGACTAGCGCCTACAATGAGCAGTTCTTC. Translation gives CASSPGTSAYNEQFF.

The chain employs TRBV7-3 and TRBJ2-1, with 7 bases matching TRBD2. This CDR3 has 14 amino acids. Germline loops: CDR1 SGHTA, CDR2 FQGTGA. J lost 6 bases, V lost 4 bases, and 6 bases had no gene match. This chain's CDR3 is CASSSGLGVNEQFF. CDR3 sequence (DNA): TGTGCCAGCAGCTCCGGACTAGGAGTCAATGAGCAGTTCTTC.